This TCR beta chain was observed in a study of T cells in Graves' hyperthyroidism and ophthalmopathy. This clonotype has ten or more counts. The TCR beta CDR3 regions underwent amplification using RNA transcripts as the source. The primer set for the first-round RT-PCR of the TCR CDR3 was HTBI. TCRdb used MiXCR to reprocess the multiplex PCR reads, holding one entry per CDR3 protein. This table holds some 210,000 distinct CDR3 sequences, roughly a sixth found once. Trimming at V came to 5 bases and at J to 0 bases, leaving 5 bases not matched to a gene. This CDR3 spans 15 amino acids. Germline assignment: CDR1 KGHSH and CDR2 LQKENI.

V usage is TRBV18 and J usage is TRBJ2-3; 7 bases line up with TRBD2. The TCR was taken from a man between 50 and 59 years old with Graves' hyperthyroidism. Input material: blood. CDR3 sequence reads: CASSIQAGSTDTQYF. The CDR3 DNA sequence: TGTGCCAGCTCAATTCAAGCGGGGAGCACAGATACGCAGTATTTT.